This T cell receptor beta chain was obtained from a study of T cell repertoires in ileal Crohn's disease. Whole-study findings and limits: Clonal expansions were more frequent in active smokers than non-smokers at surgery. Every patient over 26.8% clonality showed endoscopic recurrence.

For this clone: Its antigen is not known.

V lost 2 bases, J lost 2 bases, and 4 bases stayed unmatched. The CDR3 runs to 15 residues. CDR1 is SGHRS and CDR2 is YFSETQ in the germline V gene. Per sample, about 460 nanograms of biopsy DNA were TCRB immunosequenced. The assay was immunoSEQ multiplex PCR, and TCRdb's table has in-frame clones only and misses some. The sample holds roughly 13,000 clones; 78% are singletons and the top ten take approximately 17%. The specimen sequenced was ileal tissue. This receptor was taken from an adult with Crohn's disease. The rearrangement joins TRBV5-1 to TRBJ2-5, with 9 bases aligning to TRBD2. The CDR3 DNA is TGCGCCAGCAGCTTAGGGCTAGCGGGGCAAGAGACCCAGTACTTC. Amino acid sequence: CASSLGLAGQETQYF.